A single sample gave rise to the 17 T cell receptor beta chains below, sequenced in a study of lymphopenia after photon versus proton radiotherapy. Libraries were prepared by immunoSEQ multiplex PCR; TCRdb keeps only in-frame clonotypes and omits some of them. Of about 49,000 clones listed, around four fifths are singletons. The sample consisted of peripheral blood, taken from a patient treated with photon-based radiotherapy. These receptors were collected from a man aged 45-65 years with gastric cancer.

The chain combines TRBV9 with TRBJ1-4; D may be TRBD1 (6 bases). Trimming shortened V by 7 bases and J by 6 bases, and 25 bases separated the two germline ends. Germline CDR1 is SGDLS and CDR2 is YYNGEE. The CDR3 extends over 17 amino acids. CDR3 loop: CASGAGRGGLGDEKLFF. CDR3 sequence (DNA): TGTGCCAGCGGAGCGGGGAGAGGGGGGCTGGGAGATGAAAAACTGTTTTTT.

This rearrangement joins TRBV19 to TRBJ1-2, with 9 bases fitting TRBD1. With 5 bases clipped from V and 6 bases from J, the junction kept 10 bases outside the gene matches. Germline V gene lookup returns CDR1 LNHDA and CDR2 SQIVND (reference sequence). The CDR3 is 15 amino acids. The CDR3 here is CASSSNTGGAHGYTF. CDR3 sequence (DNA): TGTGCCAGTAGTTCCAATACAGGGGGCGCGCATGGCTACACCTTC. Full variable domain (remainder filled in from reference TRBV19 and TRBJ1-2): DGGITQSPKYLFRKEGQNVTLSCEQNLNHDAMYWYRQDPGQGLRLIYYSQIVNDFQKGDIAEGYSVSREKKESFPLTVTSAQKNPTAFYLCASSSNTGGAHGYTFGSGTRLTVV.

The chain recombines TRBV7-3 with TRBJ2-1, with 11 nucleotides matching TRBD2. Germline CDR1 reads SGHTA; CDR2 reads FQGTGA. The CDR3 spans 13 residues. The V and J ends lost 5 bases and 9 bases, in that order; junction bases with no gene match: 3. The CDR3 DNA is TGTGCCAGCAGCCAGGGACTAGCGGCTGAGCAGTTCTTC. It is translated as CASSQGLAAEQFF.

The chain combines TRBV5-8 with TRBJ1-4, with D unresolved. CDR1 is SGHTS and CDR2 is YDEGEE in the germline V gene. Trimming took 6 bases from V and 3 from J, leaving 15 bases between them. This CDR3 contains 15 residues. Here the CDR3 reads CASISSGRANEKLFF. CDR3 bases: TGTGCCAGCATTTCCTCGGGGAGGGCTAATGAAAAACTGTTTTTT.

The chain couples TRBV19 to TRBJ1-2, with 8 bases matching TRBD1. The CDR3 loop spans 12 amino acids. Germline V gives CDR1 LNHDA, CDR2 SQIVND (reference sequence). V dropped 7 bases and J dropped 6; count of bases not matched to a gene: 4. The CDR3 here is CASMGRGHGYTF. Here the CDR3 DNA reads TGTGCCAGTATGGGCAGGGGGCATGGCTACACCTTC. Based on the CDR3 plus reference TRBV19 and TRBJ1-2, the full variable domain is DGGITQSPKYLFRKEGQNVTLSCEQNLNHDAMYWYRQDPGQGLRLIYYSQIVNDFQKGDIAEGYSVSREKKESFPLTVTSAQKNPTAFYLCASMGRGHGYTFGSGTRLTVV.

This chain joins TRBV9 and TRBJ2-1; 8 bases are a match to TRBD2. The CDR3 extends over 14 amino acids. In germline, CDR1 is SGDLS, CDR2 YYNGEE. J was trimmed by 1 base and V by 7 bases; bases with no gene match: 4. The CDR3 DNA reads as TGTGCCAGCCGCGCGGGGGGATCCTACAATGAGCAGTTCTTC. This sequence encodes CASRAGGSYNEQFF.

This sequence joins TRBV6-1 and TRBJ2-7; D is uncertain. This CDR3 has 12 residues. Germline values: CDR1 MNHNS, CDR2 SASEGT. Trimming pared 5 bases from V and 1 base from J, leaving 6 bases between. The CDR3 sequence: CASSQKSYEQYF. CDR3 nucleotide sequence: TGTGCCAGCAGTCAGAAGTCCTACGAGCAGTACTTC.

V gene TRBV6-5 combines with J gene TRBJ1-5; TRBD1 might be the D (5 bases). Trimming removed 5 bases from V and 6 bases from J, with 14 bases in between. Germline V gives CDR1 MNHEY, CDR2 SVGAGI. The CDR3 covers 14 residues. CDR3 DNA sequence: TGTGCCAGCAGTCCCTCGGGGGGGACTCAGCCCCAGCATTTT. This sequence encodes CASSPSGGTQPQHF.

The V and J genes are TRBV7-7 and TRBJ2-5; unclear D gene. Trimming cost V 4 bases and J 1 base, with 7 bases left between them. Per the germline V gene, CDR1 is SSHAT and CDR2 is FNYEAQ (reference sequence). This CDR3 comprises 13 residues. The CDR3 protein is CASSYGPQETQYF. DNA of the CDR3: TGTGCCAGCAGCTACGGCCCCCAAGAGACCCAGTACTTC.

This clone appeared a single time. CDR3 residues: CATSRIGQANQPQHF. CDR3 in DNA: TGTGCCACCAGCAGAATTGGACAGGCGAATCAGCCCCAGCATTTT. The chain has TRBV15 and TRBJ1-5, with TRBD1 matching 7 bases. CDR3 size: 15 residues. The J segment lost 4 bases and the V segment lost 2 bases, leaving 5 bases of the junction unmatched. Germline CDR1 and CDR2: LNHNV and YYDKDF (reference sequence).

CDR3 DNA sequence: TGCAGCGTTGAAGAGAACAGGGGTTATGGCTACACCTTC. Encoded protein: CSVEENRGYGYTF. The V and J genes are TRBV29-1 and TRBJ1-2; 7 bases map to TRBD1. Germline CDR1 reads SQVTM; CDR2 reads ANQGSEA. The CDR3 is 13 amino acids. V was clipped by 0 bases and J by 5 bases; unmatched bases: 3.

The J gene is TRBJ1-2, the V gene TRBV5-6; perhaps TRBD1 as D (5 bases). The CDR3 covers 13 residues. V dropped 4 bases and J dropped 8 bases, with 15 bases sitting between them. The germline V gene encodes CDR1 SGHDT and CDR2 YYEEEE. The CDR3 sequence is CASSLTGTGGYTF. CDR3 coding DNA: TGTGCCAGCAGCCTAACCGGGACTGGAGGCTACACCTTC.

About this clone: One end of the junction does not line up with germline, which may come from a read error. This same CDR3 is encoded by further DNA sequences in the sample. V is TRBV7-6 and J is TRBJ2-1; unclear D gene. Germline CDR1 SGHVS, CDR2 FNYEAQ. The CDR3 totals 13 residues. The CDR3 region has the DNA TGTGCCAGCAGCTTAGACATAAACAATGAGCAATTCTTC. Its translation is CASSLDINNEQFF.

J is TRBJ2-5 and V is TRBV6-6, with D uncertain. The germline gives CDR1 MNHNY, CDR2 SVGAGI (reference sequence). Trimming removed 2 bases at V and 1 base at J, with 5 bases between. The CDR3 totals 13 residues. For the CDR3, the DNA is TGTGCCAGCAGTTACGCCCGCCAAGAGACCCAGTACTTC. Residues: CASSYARQETQYF.

The gene calls are TRBV10-2 and TRBJ2-7; 11 nucleotides match TRBD1. Trimming took 6 bases from V and 3 from J; bases not matched to a gene: 7. The CDR3 has 15 residues. CDR1 is WSHSY and CDR2 is SAAADI in the germline V gene. CDR3: CASRPGTGGNYEQYF. The CDR3 bases are TGCGCCAGCAGACCCGGGACAGGGGGTAACTACGAGCAGTACTTC.

The J gene is TRBJ1-2, the V gene TRBV29-1; TRBD1 aligns across 8 bases. CDR1 is SQVTM and CDR2 is ANQGSEA in the germline V gene. The CDR3 consists of 17 residues. After removal of 5 bases from V and 1 base from J, the junction contained 15 bases not matched to a gene. In DNA form, the CDR3 reads TGCAGCGTTCACACTTCCATGGGGACAGGAGTTAACTATGGCTACACCTTC. Its translation: CSVHTSMGTGVNYGYTF.

This rearrangement joins TRBV18 to TRBJ2-7; TRBD2 is a possible D gene (5 bases). Trimming left V 3 bases short and J 5 bases short, with 11 bases between. CDR1 KGHSH and CDR2 LQKENI come from the germline V gene. There are 13 residues in the CDR3. In nucleotides, the CDR3 is TGTGCCAGCTCACCCGGACGGGGTAACGAGCAGTACTTC. This gives the protein CASSPGRGNEQYF.